These T cell receptor beta chains were read from a single sample in a study of blood T cells in healthy people across ages. TCRdb itself ran the 5' RACE reads through MiXCR, one entry per CDR3 protein. The sample holds about 570,000 distinct CDR3 sequences; approximately 30% are singletons and the top ten take under 20%. Sequences were obtained from blood. The receptors stem from a woman in her seventies in good health. CDR3s include the opening cysteine and the closing phenylalanine or tryptophan. A D gene is named only where the DNA matches it firmly. A clone size is listed for some rows: how often the clone was seen (once, few, many), or a class if it is expanded.

d_call	clone_size	j_call	v_call	cdr3_aa	cdr3_nt
NA	NA	TRBJ1-2	TRBV27	CASSVSSVSGGYSF	TGTGCCAGCAGTGTGAGCAGTGTCTCGGGTGGCTACAGCTTC
NA	NA	TRBJ1-6	TRBV27	CASMAGWANSPLHF	TGTGCCAGCATGGCAGGGTGGGCTAATTCACCCCTCCACTTT
NA	once	TRBJ2-1	TRBV28	CASSLFGGVTYNEQFF	TGTGCCAGCAGTTTATTTGGCGGGGTTACCTACAATGAGCAGTTCTTC
TRBD2	NA	TRBJ2-1	TRBV7-2	CASSLGALAGYNEQFF	TGTGCCAGCAGCTTAGGGGCTCTAGCGGGGTACAATGAGCAGTTCTTC
NA	few	TRBJ1-5	TRBV5-1	CASSSGARGNQPQHF	TGCGCCAGCAGCTCCGGAGCCAGAGGCAATCAGCCCCAGCATTTT
TRBD1	few	TRBJ1-3	TRBV7-9	CASSLQGARGNTIYF	TGTGCCAGCAGCTTGCAGGGGGCGCGCGGAAACACCATATATTTT
TRBD1	NA	TRBJ1-1	TRBV6-5	CASSWNPSQGGDTEAFF	TGTGCCAGCAGTTGGAACCCATCACAGGGGGGAGACACTGAAGCTTTCTTT
NA	few	TRBJ2-5	TRBV12-3/TRBV12-4	CASSPARVRQETQYF	TGTGCCAGCAGCCCCGCCAGGGTGAGGCAAGAGACCCAGTACTTC
NA	NA	TRBJ2-2	TRBV6-5	CASSPRGGLDGELFF	TGTGCCAGCAGTCCCCGGGGAGGTCTGGACGGGGAGCTGTTTTTT
TRBD2	few	TRBJ2-2	TRBV20-1	CSARSSGGANGELFF	TGCAGTGCTAGATCTAGCGGGGGGGCGAACGGGGAGCTGTTTTTT
NA	once	TRBJ2-4	TRBV29-1	CSVAAPKNIQYF	TGCAGCGTTGCAGCCCCCAAAAACATTCAGTACTTC
NA	NA	TRBJ2-1	TRBV12-5	CASGLLEQFF	TGTGCTAGTGGTTTGCTAGAGCAGTTCTTC
TRBD2	NA	TRBJ2-3	TRBV20-1	CSARWPSGIPDTQYF	TGCAGTGCTAGATGGCCTAGCGGGATTCCAGATACGCAGTATTTT
NA	NA	TRBJ1-2	TRBV6-1	CASRVSAPGYGYTF	TGTGCCAGCAGGGTTTCAGCCCCTGGGTATGGCTACACCTTC
NA	NA	TRBJ2-7	TRBV9	CASSPTTDGEQYF	TGTGCCAGCAGCCCGACGACGGACGGGGAGCAGTACTTC
NA	NA	TRBJ2-3	TRBV20-1	CSVTLAAQTDTQYF	TGCAGTGTTACGTTAGCGGCCCAAACAGATACGCAGTATTTT
NA	few	TRBJ1-2	TRBV20-1	CSAKLGGGYTF	TGCAGTGCTAAGTTGGGGGGTGGCTACACCTTC
NA	few	TRBJ1-5	TRBV20-1	CSATGTGQPQHF	TGCAGTGCTACAGGGACGGGGCAGCCCCAGCATTTT
NA	NA	TRBJ2-7	TRBV20-1	CSTRDQAPRDEQYF	TGCAGTACTAGAGATCAGGCGCCCCGGGACGAGCAGTACTTC
TRBD2	NA	TRBJ2-1	TRBV5-1	CASGKRDEQFF	TGCGCCAGCGGGAAGCGGGACGAGCAGTTCTTC
TRBD1	NA	TRBJ2-3	TRBV24-1	CATSSRDRGVTDTQYF	TGTGCCACCAGTAGTAGAGACAGGGGAGTAACAGATACGCAGTATTTT
NA	few	TRBJ1-2	TRBV20-1	CSASGGGGRGTYGYTF	TGCAGTGCTAGTGGTGGAGGGGGGCGTGGGACCTATGGCTACACCTTC
TRBD1	few	TRBJ1-1	TRBV6-1	CASTPPLGQGAAEAFF	TGTGCCAGCACCCCACCCCTAGGACAGGGGGCGGCTGAAGCTTTCTTT
NA	NA	TRBJ2-5	TRBV7-9	CASSLLLYGRQETQYF	TGTGCCAGCAGCTTATTGTTATACGGGAGACAGGAGACCCAGTACTTC
TRBD1	few	TRBJ2-5	TRBV6-6	CASSYQGQGSETQYF	TGTGCCAGCAGTTACCAAGGACAGGGTTCAGAGACCCAGTACTTC
TRBD2	few	TRBJ2-1	TRBV6-6	CASSTLAGGINEQFF	TGTGCCAGCAGTACCCTAGCGGGGGGGATCAATGAGCAGTTCTTC
NA	NA	TRBJ2-2	TRBV5-1	CASSPQGQRTGELFF	TGCGCCAGCAGCCCGCAAGGACAGAGAACCGGGGAGCTGTTTTTT
TRBD1	many	TRBJ2-5	TRBV7-2	CASGSPGQGETQYF	TGTGCCAGCGGATCCCCGGGACAGGGGGAGACCCAGTACTTC
NA	NA	TRBJ2-6	TRBV20-1	CSAEKRSGANVLTF	TGCAGTGCCGAAAAGAGGTCTGGGGCCAACGTCCTGACTTTC
TRBD1	NA	TRBJ1-4	TRBV18	CASSSGTVEKLFF	TGTGCCAGCTCTTCGGGGACAGTCGAAAAACTGTTTTTT
TRBD1	NA	TRBJ2-7	TRBV12-3/TRBV12-4	CASSLVWTGASYEQYF	TGTGCCAGCAGTTTAGTATGGACAGGGGCTTCCTACGAGCAGTACTTC
NA	once	TRBJ2-2	TRBV20-1	CSAQGLSTGELFF	TGCAGTGCTCAGGGACTTTCCACCGGGGAGCTGTTTTTT
NA	few	TRBJ2-5	TRBV29-1	CSVDLVVKTQYF	TGCAGCGTTGACTTGGTGGTGAAGACCCAGTACTTC
NA	many	TRBJ1-4	TRBV6-2/TRBV6-3	CASSYSWGRNEKLFF	TGTGCCAGCAGTTACTCGTGGGGGAGAAATGAAAAACTGTTTTTT
TRBD1	NA	TRBJ1-1	TRBV29-1	CSAASAGGMAEAFF	TGCAGCGCCGCGTCAGCAGGGGGCATGGCTGAAGCTTTCTTT
TRBD1	few	TRBJ1-2	TRBV7-9	CASGFPDRATYGYTF	TGTGCCAGCGGCTTCCCGGACAGGGCAACCTATGGCTACACCTTC
NA	NA	TRBJ1-1	TRBV7-2	CASSLVRGAVEAFF	TGTGCCAGCAGCTTAGTTAGAGGAGCGGTTGAAGCTTTCTTT